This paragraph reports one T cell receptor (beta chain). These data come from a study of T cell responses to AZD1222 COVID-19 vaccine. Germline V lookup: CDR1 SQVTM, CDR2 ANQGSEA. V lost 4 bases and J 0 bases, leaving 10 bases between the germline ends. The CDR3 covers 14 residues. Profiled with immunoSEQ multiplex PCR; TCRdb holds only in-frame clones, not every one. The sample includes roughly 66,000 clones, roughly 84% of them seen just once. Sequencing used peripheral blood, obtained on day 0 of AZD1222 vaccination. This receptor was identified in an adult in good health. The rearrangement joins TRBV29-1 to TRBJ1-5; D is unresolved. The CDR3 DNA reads TGCAGCGTTGGAGAACAGAATAGCAATCAGCCCCAGCATTTT. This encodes CSVGEQNSNQPQHF.